What follows are 14 T cell receptor beta chains derived from one specimen sequenced in a study of patients and donors after allogeneic stem cell transplantation. Via MiXCR, TCRdb re-called the RT-PCR reads, giving one row per CDR3 protein. The sample includes 920,000 or so distinct CDR3 sequences, roughly 18% of them seen just once. Sequenced input: blood, either unsorted or a sorted T cell fraction (not recorded which). The receptors shown here come from a human donor who was either an allogeneic HSCT recipient or a stem cell or donor lymphocyte infusion donor (not recorded which). It is not recorded whose cells these are; they may come from a transplant donor.

This clonotype was picked up many times. This chain uses TRBV3-1 with TRBJ2-2; D might be TRBD1 or TRBD2, each matching 5 bases. Trimming removed 3 bases at V and 6 bases at J, with 5 bases between. Germline CDR1 reads LGHDT; CDR2 reads YNNKEL (reference sequence). This CDR3 is built from 12 residues. The CDR3 loop reads CASSQGAGELFF. For the CDR3, the DNA is TGTGCCAGCAGCCAGGGGGCCGGGGAGCTGTTTTTT.

This clonotype was seen only once. This chain connects TRBV7-2 to TRBJ2-5, with a weak D call TRBD2 (6 bases). CDR1 and CDR2 from the germline V gene are SGHTA and FQGNSA. This CDR3 is 18 amino acids long. Trimming cost V 0 bases and J 1 base, with 18 bases left between them. The CDR3 loop is CASSLASRGTSFQETQYF. CDR3 nucleotides: TGTGCCAGCAGCTTAGCGTCGCGGGGTACAAGTTTCCAAGAGACCCAGTACTTC.

There are a few counts of this clonotype. The chain links TRBV5-1 to TRBJ1-6, with 8 bases fitting TRBD1. V dropped 4 bases and J dropped 8; count of bases not matched to a gene: 5. Per germline, CDR1 SGHRS and CDR2 YFSETQ. The length of the CDR3 is 14 residues. The CDR3 is CASSVTGADSPLHF. The CDR3 DNA reads TGCGCCAGCAGCGTGACAGGGGCGGATTCACCCCTCCACTTT.

This clonotype was detected only a few times. The rearrangement joins TRBV12-3 or TRBV12-4 to TRBJ2-3, with 7 bases identical to TRBD1. The CDR3 contains 12 residues. The J segment lost 10 bases and the V segment lost 6 bases, leaving 7 bases of the junction unmatched. The CDR3 nucleotides read TGTGCCAGCAGCAAGGACAGGCAACCGCAGTATTTT. As protein: CASSKDRQPQYF.

About this clonotype: This may stem from a read error, because a much larger clone lies one nucleotide away. The chain is built from TRBV7-6 and TRBJ2-2; unclear D gene. V dropped 6 bases and J dropped 1 base, with 6 bases sitting between them. The germline CDR1 and CDR2 sequences are SGHVS and FNYEAQ. CDR3 length equals 13 residues. Here the CDR3 reads CASRIENTGELFF. The CDR3 region has the DNA TGTGCCAGCAGGATAGAGAACACCGGGGAGCTGTTTTTT.

The V call is TRBV7-2, the J call TRBJ2-7; no firm D call. This CDR3 contains 14 residues. The germline gives CDR1 SGHTA, CDR2 FQGNSA. The V end was cut by 2 bases, the J end by 5 bases, with 13 bases between. The DNA for the CDR3 is TGTGCCAGCAGCTTACTAGTCCCCTCGGACGAGCAGTACTTC. Protein: CASSLLVPSDEQYF.

The chain has TRBV6-2 or TRBV6-3 and TRBJ2-7; D may be TRBD2 (5 bases). The CDR3 totals 14 residues. The V gene's germline CDR1 is MNHEY and CDR2 SVGEGT. The V end lost 2 bases, the J end lost 7 bases, and 15 bases lay between the germline ends. Here the CDR3 reads CASSYPGEWREQYF. The CDR3 DNA follows: TGTGCCAGCAGTTACCCTGGGGAGTGGCGGGAGCAGTACTTC.

The DNA of the CDR3 is TGTGCCAGCAGCCAGTACAGACAGATCCAAGAGACCCAGTACTTC. Its translation: CASSQYRQIQETQYF. This chain links TRBV4-2 with TRBJ2-5, with a tentative D call TRBD1 (5 bases). The V end was cut by 3 bases, the J end by 1 base, with 12 bases between. This CDR3 has 15 amino acids. The germline V gene has CDR1 LGHNA and CDR2 YNFKEQ.

In its sample, this clonotype was seen a few times. The gene calls are TRBV3-1 and TRBJ1-2; no clear D. Trimming removed 3 bases at V and 8 bases at J, with 13 bases between. Per germline, CDR1 LGHDT and CDR2 YNNKEL (reference sequence). The CDR3 has 13 residues. The DNA of the CDR3 is TGTGCCAGCAGCCACACGGACCCCAGGGGCTACACCTTC. Amino acids: CASSHTDPRGYTF.

The CDR3 region has the DNA TGTGCCAGCAGTTTAATTGGGACAGGGATCATGAACACTGAAGCTTTCTTT. It is translated as CASSLIGTGIMNTEAFF. The J gene is TRBJ1-1, the V gene TRBV12-3 or TRBV12-4; 9 positions match TRBD1. The CDR3 is 17 residues long. The ends lost 2 bases at V and 0 bases at J; junction bases unmatched: 7.

V gene TRBV20-1 combines with J gene TRBJ2-7; the match to TRBD2 covers 9 bases. The germline V gene has CDR1 DFQATT and CDR2 SNEGSKA (reference sequence). The CDR3 length is 13 residues. V gave up 6 bases and J gave up 1 base; unmatched junction bases: 4. CDR3 nucleotide sequence: TGCAGTGCCGGGACTAGCAAGTCCTACGAGCAGTACTTC. This sequence encodes CSAGTSKSYEQYF.

This clonotype has more than one count but fewer than ten. The V and J genes are TRBV2 and TRBJ2-2; D call uncertain. This CDR3 has 13 residues. Germline V gives CDR1 SNHLY, CDR2 FYNNEI. Between the trimmed V and J ends, which lost 3 bases and 6 bases, there was a span of 8 bases. CDR3 residues: CASSDLRAGELFF. The DNA of the CDR3 is TGTGCCAGCAGTGACCTAAGGGCCGGGGAGCTGTTTTTT.

The V call is TRBV4-3, the J call TRBJ2-2, with a tentative D call TRBD2 (7 bases). Trimming took 3 bases from V and 7 from J, leaving 12 bases between them. This CDR3 contains 14 residues. Germline V CDR1 and CDR2: LGHNA, YSLEER. CDR3 DNA: TGCGCCAGCAGCCAGTTAGGGGGGGTCGGGGAGCTGTTTTTT. Translated: CASSQLGGVGELFF.

V and J are TRBV19 and TRBJ1-1, with D unresolved. Germline V gene lookup returns CDR1 LNHDA and CDR2 SQIVND (reference sequence). V was pared by 1 base and J by 0 bases, with 6 bases between. The CDR3 contains 14 residues. The CDR3 reads CASSIAPLNTEAFF. The CDR3 coding sequence is TGTGCCAGTAGTATAGCCCCTCTGAACACTGAAGCTTTCTTT.